The subject of this entry is one TCR beta chain. In the authors' methods: How many nucleated cells were present was estimated from reference gene primer amplification. Libraries were prepared by immunoSEQ multiplex PCR; TCRdb keeps only in-frame clonotypes and omits some of them. V and J calls and clone size follow that table, whereas D and trimming were derived from the DNA. The sample yields 120,000 to 150,000 clones, roughly 90% seen once. The data stem from a study of blood T cell repertoires in COVID-19. Across the whole study: Whether acute or convalescent, the COVID-19 samples came from the United States, Italy and Spain. From T cells, B-cell-depleted T cells, or PBMCs came the material, which was cDNA or gDNA.

The V gene's germline CDR1 is MNHEY and CDR2 SVGEGT. The CDR3 has 13 residues. The ends were cut back, 2 bases at V and 3 bases at J, with 6 bases in the middle. Which cohort a participant joined came from the clinical history participants gave. The rearrangement uses TRBV6-2 or TRBV6-3 and TRBJ2-3, with TRBD2 as a possible D gene (6 bases). The receptor's source is a woman between 40 and 55 years old who had been exposed to COVID-19. What was sequenced was PBMCs or T cells enriched from blood (not recorded which). The CDR3 DNA reads as TGTGCCAGCAGTTACCTAGCGACAGATACGCAGTATTTT. It encodes CASSYLATDTQYF.